A single sample gave rise to the 8 T cell receptor beta chains below, sequenced in a study of shared clonotypes between healthy human individuals. Method: immunoSEQ multiplex PCR; TCRdb's copy keeps in-frame clones and lacks some. The data show approximately 350,000 clones, roughly 96% seen once. The sample was memory CD8+ T cells sorted from blood. Subset specified: CD45RO+ cells pooled with CCR7-negative TemRA cells. Receptors were obtained from a man younger than 40 in good health.

The genes are TRBV6-5 and TRBJ2-3, with D unresolved. V dropped 4 bases and J dropped 0 bases, with 8 bases sitting between them. The CDR3 runs 14 residues. The germline V gene has CDR1 MNHEY and CDR2 SVGAGI. CDR3: CASSWAKSTDTQYF. The CDR3 DNA reads TGTGCCAGCAGTTGGGCCAAAAGCACAGATACGCAGTATTTT.

The gene calls are TRBV5-4 and TRBJ2-3, with TRBD2 matching 9 bases. V was clipped by 0 bases and J by 0 bases; unmatched bases: 2. The CDR3 is 16 amino acids. The germline CDR1 and CDR2 sequences are SGHNT and YYREEE (reference sequence). CDR3 sequence: CASSLVSGRSTDTQYF. The CDR3 region has the DNA TGTGCCAGCAGCTTGGTAAGCGGGAGGAGCACAGATACGCAGTATTTT. Supplemented by reference TRBV5-4 and TRBJ2-3, the full variable domain reads ETGVTQSPTHLIKTRGQQVTLRCSSQSGHNTVSWYQQALGQGPQFIFQYYREEENGRGNFPPRFSGLQFPNYSSELNVNALELDDSALYLCASSLVSGRSTDTQYFGPGTRLTVL.

The CDR3 region has the DNA TGTGCCAGCAGTGAATATCGTCTGGGATCCTACGAGCAGTACTTC. Encoded protein: CASSEYRLGSYEQYF. V and J are TRBV6-1 and TRBJ2-7; no definite D call. This CDR3 is built from 15 residues. Germline-derived CDR1 and CDR2 are MNHNS and SASEGT. With 2 bases removed from V and 1 base from J, the gap between germline ends came to 12 bases.

The rearrangement links TRBV6-1 to TRBJ1-4; 8 positions agree with TRBD1. The V segment lost 5 bases and the J segment 4 bases; nucleotides outside the gene matches: 3. The germline gives CDR1 MNHNS, CDR2 SASEGT. The CDR3 runs 14 residues. The CDR3 here is CASSSDRVNEKLFF. The DNA for the CDR3 is TGTGCCAGCAGTTCGGACAGGGTTAATGAAAAACTGTTTTTT.

The gene calls are TRBV7-3 and TRBJ2-7; TRBD2 agrees at 14 bases. In germline, CDR1 is SGHTA, CDR2 FQGTGA. Unmatched junction bases numbered 6, after V lost 3 bases and J lost 5 bases. CDR3 length equals 16 residues. In nucleotides, the CDR3 is TGTGCCAGCAGCTTCTTAGGGACTAGCGGGAGACACGAGCAGTACTTC. Its translation is CASSFLGTSGRHEQYF.

The chain employs TRBV7-9 and TRBJ2-1; the match to TRBD1 covers 11 bases. This CDR3 spans 15 amino acids. Germline V lookup: CDR1 SEHNR, CDR2 FQNEAQ (reference sequence). Trimming took 5 bases from V and 4 from J; bases not matched to a gene: 4. This CDR3 is CASSIGQGAYNEQFF. CDR3 coding DNA: TGTGCCAGCAGCATTGGACAGGGGGCGTACAATGAGCAGTTCTTC.

The chain is built from TRBV19 and TRBJ2-3, with D perhaps matching TRBD2 (6 bases). The CDR3 is 15 amino acids. CDR1 is LNHDA and CDR2 is SQIVND in the germline V gene (reference sequence). V lost 8 bases, J lost 2 bases, and 17 bases lay in between. In DNA form, the CDR3 reads TGTGCCAGTTTTGACTCGGCGGGGTCCACAGATACGCAGTATTTT. Translated, it gives CASFDSAGSTDTQYF.

The rearrangement links TRBV5-4 to TRBJ2-7, with 10 nucleotides matching TRBD2. The J segment lost 6 bases and the V segment lost 4 bases, leaving 7 bases of the junction unmatched. Per the germline V gene, CDR1 is SGHNT and CDR2 is YYREEE (reference sequence). CDR3 length: 14 amino acids. CDR3 amino acids: CASSPSGRAFEQYF. DNA of the CDR3: TGTGCCAGCAGCCCCAGCGGGAGGGCCTTCGAGCAGTACTTC.